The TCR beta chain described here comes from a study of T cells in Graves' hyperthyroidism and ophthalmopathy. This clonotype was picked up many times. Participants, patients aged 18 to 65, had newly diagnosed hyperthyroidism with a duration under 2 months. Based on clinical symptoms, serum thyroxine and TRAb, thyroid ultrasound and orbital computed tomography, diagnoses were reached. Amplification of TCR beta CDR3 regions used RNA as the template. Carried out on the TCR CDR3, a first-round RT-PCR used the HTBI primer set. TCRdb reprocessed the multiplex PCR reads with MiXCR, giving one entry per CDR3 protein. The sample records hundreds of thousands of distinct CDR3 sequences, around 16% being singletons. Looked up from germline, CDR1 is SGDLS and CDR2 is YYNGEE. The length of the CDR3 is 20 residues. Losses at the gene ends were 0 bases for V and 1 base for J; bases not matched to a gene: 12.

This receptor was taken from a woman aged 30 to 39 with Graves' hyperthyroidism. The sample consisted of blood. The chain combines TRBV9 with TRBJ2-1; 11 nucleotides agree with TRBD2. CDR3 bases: TGTGCCAGCAGCGTAGGGTTAGGGCTAGCGGGAGGACCATCCTACAATGAGCAGTTCTTC. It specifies CASSVGLGLAGGPSYNEQFF.